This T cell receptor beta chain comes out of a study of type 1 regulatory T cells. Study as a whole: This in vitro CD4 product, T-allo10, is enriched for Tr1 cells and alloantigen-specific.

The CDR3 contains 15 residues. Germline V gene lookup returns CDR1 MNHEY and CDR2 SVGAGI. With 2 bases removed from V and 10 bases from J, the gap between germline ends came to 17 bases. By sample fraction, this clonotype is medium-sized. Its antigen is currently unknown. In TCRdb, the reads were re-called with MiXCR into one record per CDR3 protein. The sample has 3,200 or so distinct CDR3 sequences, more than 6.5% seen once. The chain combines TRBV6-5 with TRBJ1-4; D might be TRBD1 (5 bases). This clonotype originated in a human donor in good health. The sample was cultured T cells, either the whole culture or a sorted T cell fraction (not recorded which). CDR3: CASSYQTRGVGKLFF. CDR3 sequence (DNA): TGTGCCAGCAGTTACCAAACCAGAGGGGTTGGAAAACTGTTTTTT.